These 5 T cell receptor beta chains came from one sample sequenced in a study of blood T cells in healthy people across ages. A second about 6 to 12 cycle PCR used barcoded and J-beta primers. TCRdb re-called the 5' RACE reads through MiXCR, storing one row per CDR3 protein. The sample has 660,000 or so distinct CDR3 sequences, approximately 59% seen once. Sequenced: blood. Receptor source: a man between 60 and 70 years old in good health.

The genes are TRBV20-1 and TRBJ2-2; D might be TRBD2 (7 bases). Trimming pared 5 bases from V and 6 bases from J, leaving 19 bases between. CDR1 and CDR2 (germline): DFQATT, SNEGSKA (reference sequence). The CDR3 is made up of 15 amino acids. The chain's CDR3 is CSAVLPGGRAGELFF. CDR3 DNA: TGCAGTGCTGTGCTACCGGGGGGCCGGGCCGGGGAGCTGTTTTTT.

This chain connects TRBV14 to TRBJ1-2, with a possible D match to TRBD1 (6 bases). CDR3 length: 13 residues. The germline gives CDR1 SGHDN, CDR2 FVKESK. V was shortened by 8 bases and J by 4 bases, with 14 bases between the two germline ends. In nucleotides, the CDR3 is TGTGCCAGCCAACCTGTAGGGGGCTATGGCTACACCTTC. Encoded protein: CASQPVGGYGYTF.

The chain uses TRBV6-1 and TRBJ2-7; D unclear. Germline V gene lookup returns CDR1 MNHNS and CDR2 SASEGT. The V end was cut by 1 base, the J end by 7 bases, with 14 bases between. This CDR3 spans 14 amino acids. CDR3 region: CASSEGQTWREQYF. CDR3 coding DNA: TGTGCCAGCAGTGAAGGCCAGACTTGGCGGGAGCAGTACTTC.

As for this clonotype: The junction departs from the called germline gene at one end, perhaps through a read error. The rearrangement links TRBV7-9 to TRBJ1-5, with D unclear. The CDR3 has 14 amino acids. Germline assignment: CDR1 SEHNR and CDR2 FQNEAQ (reference sequence). The CDR3 nucleotides read TGTGCCAGCAGCTTAGGTCCAGACGGGCAGCACCAGCATTTT. It translates to CASSLGPDGQHQHF.

V is TRBV5-1 and J is TRBJ1-5, with D unclear. Trimming stripped 4 bases from V and 0 bases from J, with 11 bases between. Germline V gene lookup returns CDR1 SGHRS and CDR2 YFSETQ. The CDR3 is made up of 15 amino acids. The CDR3 loop is CASSTDGHSNQPQHF. The CDR3 DNA follows: TGCGCCAGCAGCACGGACGGCCATAGCAATCAGCCCCAGCATTTT.